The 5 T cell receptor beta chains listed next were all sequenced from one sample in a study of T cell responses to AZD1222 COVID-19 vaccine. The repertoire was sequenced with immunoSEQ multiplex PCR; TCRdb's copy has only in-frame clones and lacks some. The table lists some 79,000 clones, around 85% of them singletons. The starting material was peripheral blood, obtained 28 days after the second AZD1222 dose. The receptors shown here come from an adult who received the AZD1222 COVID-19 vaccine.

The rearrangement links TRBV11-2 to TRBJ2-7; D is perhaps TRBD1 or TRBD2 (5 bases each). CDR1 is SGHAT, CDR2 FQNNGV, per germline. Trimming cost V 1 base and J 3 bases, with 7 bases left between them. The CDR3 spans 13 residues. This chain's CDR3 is CASSLGDDYEQYF. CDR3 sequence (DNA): TGTGCCAGCAGCTTAGGGGACGACTACGAGCAGTACTTC.

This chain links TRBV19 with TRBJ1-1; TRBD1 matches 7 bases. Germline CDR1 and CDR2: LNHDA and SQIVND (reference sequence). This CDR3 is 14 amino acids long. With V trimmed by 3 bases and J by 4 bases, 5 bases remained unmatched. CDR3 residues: CASSIFSGGTEAFF. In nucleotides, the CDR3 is TGTGCCAGTAGTATTTTTTCAGGGGGCACTGAAGCTTTCTTT.

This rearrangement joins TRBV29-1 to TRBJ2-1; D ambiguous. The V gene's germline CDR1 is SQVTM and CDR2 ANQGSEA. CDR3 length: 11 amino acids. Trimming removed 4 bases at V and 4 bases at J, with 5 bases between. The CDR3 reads CSVAVYNEQFF. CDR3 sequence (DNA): TGCAGCGTTGCAGTTTACAATGAGCAGTTCTTC.

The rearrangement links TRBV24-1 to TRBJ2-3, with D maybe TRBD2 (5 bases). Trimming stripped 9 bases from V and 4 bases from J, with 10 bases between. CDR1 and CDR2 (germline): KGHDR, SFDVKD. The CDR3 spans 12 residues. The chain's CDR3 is CATGSGADTQYF. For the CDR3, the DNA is TGTGCCACCGGCTCCGGGGCAGATACGCAGTATTTT.

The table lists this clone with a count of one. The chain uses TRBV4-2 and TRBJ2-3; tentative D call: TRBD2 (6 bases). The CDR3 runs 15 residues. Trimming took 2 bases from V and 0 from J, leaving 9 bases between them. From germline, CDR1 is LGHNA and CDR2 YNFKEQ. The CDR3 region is CASSQTGLSTDTQYF. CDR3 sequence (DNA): TGTGCCAGCAGCCAAACGGGACTTAGCACAGATACGCAGTATTTT.